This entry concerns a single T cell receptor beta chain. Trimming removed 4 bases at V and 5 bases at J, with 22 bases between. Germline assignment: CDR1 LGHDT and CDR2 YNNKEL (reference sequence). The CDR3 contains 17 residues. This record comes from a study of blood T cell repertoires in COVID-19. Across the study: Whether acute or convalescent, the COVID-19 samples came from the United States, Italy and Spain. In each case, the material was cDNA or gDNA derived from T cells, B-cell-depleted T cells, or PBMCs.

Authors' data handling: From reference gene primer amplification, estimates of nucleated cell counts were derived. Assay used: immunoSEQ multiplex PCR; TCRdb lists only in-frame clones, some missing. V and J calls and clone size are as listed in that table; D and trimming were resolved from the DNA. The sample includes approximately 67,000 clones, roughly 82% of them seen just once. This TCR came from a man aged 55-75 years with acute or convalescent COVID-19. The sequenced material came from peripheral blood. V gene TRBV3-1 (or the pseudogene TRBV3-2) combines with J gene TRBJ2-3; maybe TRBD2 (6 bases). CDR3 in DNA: TGTGCCAGCAGCCGGAATGGGGGACTGGGCTTAGTAGATACGCAGTATTTT. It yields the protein CASSRNGGLGLVDTQYF.